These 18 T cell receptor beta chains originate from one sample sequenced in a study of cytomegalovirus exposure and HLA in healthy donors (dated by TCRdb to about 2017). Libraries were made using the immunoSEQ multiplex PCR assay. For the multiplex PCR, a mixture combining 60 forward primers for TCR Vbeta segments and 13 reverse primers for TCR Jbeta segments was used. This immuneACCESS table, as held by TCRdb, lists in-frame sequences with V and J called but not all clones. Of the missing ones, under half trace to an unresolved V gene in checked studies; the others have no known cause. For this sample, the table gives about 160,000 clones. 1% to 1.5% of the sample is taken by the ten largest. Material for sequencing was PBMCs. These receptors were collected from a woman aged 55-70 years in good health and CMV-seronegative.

As DNA, the CDR3 is TGTGCCAGTAGCCCCTCCCACAGGGCCCTTGACTATGGCTACACCTTC. Translated, it gives CASSPSHRALDYGYTF. The chain is built from TRBV19 and TRBJ1-2; possible D gene TRBD1, 6 bases. Deletions cut 6 bases from V and 3 bases from J, with 20 bases between. The CDR3 sequence is 16 residues long. Per the germline V gene, CDR1 is LNHDA and CDR2 is SQIVND (reference sequence).

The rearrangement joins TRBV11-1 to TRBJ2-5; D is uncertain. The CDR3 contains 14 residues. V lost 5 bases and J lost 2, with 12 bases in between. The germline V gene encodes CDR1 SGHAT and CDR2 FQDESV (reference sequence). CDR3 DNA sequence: TGTGCCAGCAGCCTAGGGCCATCTCAAGAGACCCAGTACTTC. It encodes CASSLGPSQETQYF.

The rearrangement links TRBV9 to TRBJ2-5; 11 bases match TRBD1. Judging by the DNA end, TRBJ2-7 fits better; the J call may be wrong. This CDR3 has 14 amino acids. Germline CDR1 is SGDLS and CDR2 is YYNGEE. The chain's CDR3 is CASSQGQGAYEQYF. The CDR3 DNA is TGTGCCAGCAGCCAGGGACAGGGGGCCTACGAGCAGTACTTC.

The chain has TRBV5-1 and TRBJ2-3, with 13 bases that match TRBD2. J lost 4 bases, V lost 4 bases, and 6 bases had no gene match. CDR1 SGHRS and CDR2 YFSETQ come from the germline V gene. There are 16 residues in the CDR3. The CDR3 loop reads CASSPPGLAGSDTQYF. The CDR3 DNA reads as TGCGCCAGCAGCCCCCCGGGACTAGCGGGGTCAGATACGCAGTATTTT.

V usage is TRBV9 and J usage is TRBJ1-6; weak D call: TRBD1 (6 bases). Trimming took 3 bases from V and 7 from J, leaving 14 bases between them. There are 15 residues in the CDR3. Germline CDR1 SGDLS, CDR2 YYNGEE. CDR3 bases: TGTGCCAGCAGCGGACCGGGACACCTCAATTCACCCCTCCACTTT. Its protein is CASSGPGHLNSPLHF.

The CDR3 region has the DNA TGTGCCAGCAGCTTAGGCGGAAACAAGAGATACAATGAGCAGTTCTTC. Protein product: CASSLGGNKRYNEQFF. The chain employs TRBV11-3 and TRBJ2-1; D is undetermined. The length of the CDR3 is 16 residues. V was trimmed by 1 base and J by 4 bases, leaving 14 bases between them. In germline, CDR1 is SGHNT, CDR2 YENEEA.

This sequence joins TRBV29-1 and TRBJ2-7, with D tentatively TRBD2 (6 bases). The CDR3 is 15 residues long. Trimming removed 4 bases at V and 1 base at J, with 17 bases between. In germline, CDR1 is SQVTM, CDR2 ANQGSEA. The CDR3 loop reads CSVAGGSGGSYEQYF. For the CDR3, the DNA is TGCAGCGTTGCGGGCGGTAGCGGAGGGTCCTACGAGCAGTACTTC.

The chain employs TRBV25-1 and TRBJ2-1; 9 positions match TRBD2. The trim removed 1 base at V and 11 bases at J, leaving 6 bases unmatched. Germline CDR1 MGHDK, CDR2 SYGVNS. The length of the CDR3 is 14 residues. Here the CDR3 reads CASSESLAGIQQFF. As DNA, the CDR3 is TGTGCCAGCAGTGAATCCCTAGCGGGGATACAGCAGTTCTTC.

The CDR3 bases are TGTGCCACCCCCGCCGCGGAGGAAGCTTTCTTT. This gives the protein CATPAAEEAFF. The V call is TRBV10-3, the J call TRBJ1-1, with D unclear. The CDR3 sequence is 11 residues long. The ends were cut back, 10 bases at V and 8 bases at J, with 14 bases in the middle. Germline CDR1 ENHRY, CDR2 SYGVKD.

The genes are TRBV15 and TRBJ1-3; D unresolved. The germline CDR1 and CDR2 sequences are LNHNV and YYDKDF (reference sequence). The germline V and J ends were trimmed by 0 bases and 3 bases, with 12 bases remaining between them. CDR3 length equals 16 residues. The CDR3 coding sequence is TGTGCCACCAGCAGAGATGTCTGGGGAGATGGAAACACCATATATTTT. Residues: CATSRDVWGDGNTIYF.

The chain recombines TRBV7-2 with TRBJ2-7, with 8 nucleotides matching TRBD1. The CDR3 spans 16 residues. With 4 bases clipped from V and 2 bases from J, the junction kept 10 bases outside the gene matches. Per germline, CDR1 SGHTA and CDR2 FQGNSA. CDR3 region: CASSSHTRGLTYEQYF. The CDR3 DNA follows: TGTGCCAGCAGCTCGCATACCAGGGGGCTGACCTACGAGCAGTACTTC.

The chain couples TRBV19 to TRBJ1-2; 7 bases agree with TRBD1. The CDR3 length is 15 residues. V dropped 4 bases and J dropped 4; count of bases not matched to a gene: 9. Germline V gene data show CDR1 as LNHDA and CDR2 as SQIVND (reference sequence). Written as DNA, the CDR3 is TGTGCCAGTAGTAACCCCCGGGACAGCTCCTATGGCTACACCTTC. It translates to CASSNPRDSSYGYTF.

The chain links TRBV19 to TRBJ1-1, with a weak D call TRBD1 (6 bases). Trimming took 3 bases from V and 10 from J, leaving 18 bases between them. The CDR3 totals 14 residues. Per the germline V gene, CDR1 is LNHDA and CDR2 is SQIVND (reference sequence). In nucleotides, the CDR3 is TGTGCCAGTAGTATGGACAGTCCAGGACTTGGAGCTTTCTTT. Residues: CASSMDSPGLGAFF.

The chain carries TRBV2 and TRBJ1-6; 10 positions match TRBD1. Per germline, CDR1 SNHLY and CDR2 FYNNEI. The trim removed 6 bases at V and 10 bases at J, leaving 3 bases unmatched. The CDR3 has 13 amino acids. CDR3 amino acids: CASSGTGDSPLHF. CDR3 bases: TGTGCCAGCAGCGGGACAGGGGACTCACCCCTCCACTTT.

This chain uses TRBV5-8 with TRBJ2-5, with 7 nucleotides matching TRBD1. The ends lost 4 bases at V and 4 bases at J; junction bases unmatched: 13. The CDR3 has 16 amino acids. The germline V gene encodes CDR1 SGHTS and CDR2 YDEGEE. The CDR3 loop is CASSPDRVWVTETQYF. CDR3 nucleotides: TGTGCCAGCAGCCCAGACAGGGTTTGGGTTACAGAGACCCAGTACTTC.

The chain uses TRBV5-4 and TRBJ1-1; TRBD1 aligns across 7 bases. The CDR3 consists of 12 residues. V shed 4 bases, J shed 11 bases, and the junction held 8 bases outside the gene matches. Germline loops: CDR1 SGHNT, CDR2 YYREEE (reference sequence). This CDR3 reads CASSLRQGEAFF. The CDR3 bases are TGTGCCAGCAGCCTAAGACAGGGTGAGGCTTTCTTT.

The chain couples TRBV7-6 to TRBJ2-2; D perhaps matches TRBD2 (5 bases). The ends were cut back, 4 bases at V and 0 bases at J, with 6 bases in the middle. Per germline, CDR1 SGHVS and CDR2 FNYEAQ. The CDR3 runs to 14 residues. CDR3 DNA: TGTGCCAGCAGCTCCGGGGCGAACACCGGGGAGCTGTTTTTT. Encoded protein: CASSSGANTGELFF.

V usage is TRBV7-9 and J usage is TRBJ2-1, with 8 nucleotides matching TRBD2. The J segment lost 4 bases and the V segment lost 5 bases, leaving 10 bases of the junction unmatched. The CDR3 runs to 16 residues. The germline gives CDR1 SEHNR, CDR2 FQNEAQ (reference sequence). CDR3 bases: TGTGCCAGCAGCACCCGGGGGGGGCCCGGGTACAATGAGCAGTTCTTC. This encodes CASSTRGGPGYNEQFF. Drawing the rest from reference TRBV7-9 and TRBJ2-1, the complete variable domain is DTGVSQNPRHKITKRGQNVTFRCDPISEHNRLYWYRQTLGQGPEFLTYFQNEAQLEKSRLLSDRFSAERPKGSFSTLEIQRTEQGDSAMYLCASSTRGGPGYNEQFFGPGTRLTVL.